This T cell receptor (beta chain) was recovered during a study of blood T cell repertoires in COVID-19. For the study at large: Samples of COVID-19 (acute and convalescent) were obtained from the United States, Italy and Spain. PBMCs, B-cell-depleted T cells, or T cells provided the cDNA or gDNA that made up the material.

The recovered donors of Cohort 3 showed two negative PCRs, clearance, or symptom resolution. Per the original methods: By means of reference gene primer amplification, nucleated cell counts were estimated. Profiling relied on immunoSEQ multiplex PCR, and the TCRdb table lists in-frame clones only, not all of them. V, J and clone size were drawn from that table, and D and trimming were deduced from the DNA. The sample includes about 190,000 clones, about 88% of them seen just once. V dropped 0 bases and J dropped 3 bases, with 8 bases sitting between them. The CDR3 has 14 amino acids. Germline values: CDR1 MGHRA, CDR2 YSYEKL.

Material for sequencing was PBMCs or T cells enriched from blood (not recorded which). V usage is TRBV4-1 and J usage is TRBJ1-1; a weak D match, TRBD1 (6 bases). This TCR came from a woman between 25 and 40 years old who had recovered from COVID-19. This CDR3 is CASSQEGAYTEAFF. DNA of the CDR3: TGCGCCAGCAGCCAAGAGGGGGCCTACACTGAAGCTTTCTTT.